The 26 T cell receptor beta chains below come from one sample, sequenced in a study of control samples from healthy donors and cancer patients. TCRdb keeps only in-frame clones here, not all; method: immunoSEQ multiplex PCR. The sample lists 95,000 to 150,000 clones, around 92% occurring once. Material: blood. Every receptor here comes from a man between 50 and 59 years old in good health.

This clone was picked up a small number of times. This chain uses TRBV6-5 with TRBJ2-6; D remains unclear. The germline V gene encodes CDR1 MNHEY and CDR2 SVGAGI. This CDR3 spans 13 amino acids. V shed 2 bases and J shed 4 bases, with 3 bases lying between them. The CDR3 coding sequence is TGTGCCAGCAGTTACCCAGGGGCCAACGTCCTGACTTTC. Amino acids: CASSYPGANVLTF.

The V gene is TRBV18, the J gene TRBJ1-1; possible D gene TRBD1, 5 bases. Trimming removed 3 bases from V and 8 bases from J, with 10 bases in between. CDR1 KGHSH and CDR2 LQKENI come from the germline V gene. The CDR3 is 12 residues long. For the CDR3, the DNA is TGTGCCAGCTCACCCTTTAACAGGGAAGCTTTCTTT. This gives the protein CASSPFNREAFF.

A remark on this clone: Different DNA sequences within this sample yield the same CDR3. This chain connects TRBV29-1 to TRBJ1-1; D is ambiguous. V was cut by 4 bases and J by 5 bases, with 11 bases left in between. Germline loops: CDR1 SQVTM, CDR2 ANQGSEA. The CDR3 loop spans 12 amino acids. CDR3 residues: CSVGASGTEAFF. The DNA of the CDR3 is TGCAGCGTTGGGGCGAGCGGGACTGAAGCTTTCTTT.

The CDR3 DNA follows: TGTGCCAGCAGCGCACAGGGGGCTTTGTACGAGCAGTACTTC. As protein: CASSAQGALYEQYF. The chain recombines TRBV2 with TRBJ2-7; 9 bases are a match to TRBD1. Germline V lookup: CDR1 SNHLY, CDR2 FYNNEI. V dropped 6 bases and J dropped 4; count of bases not matched to a gene: 7. There are 14 residues in the CDR3.

This chain uses TRBV15 with TRBJ1-4; 7 nucleotides line up with TRBD1. There are 16 residues in the CDR3. The germline V gene encodes CDR1 LNHNV and CDR2 YYDKDF (reference sequence). The ends lost 2 bases at V and 4 bases at J; junction bases unmatched: 7. CDR3 amino acids: CATSRKRDSFNEKLFF. The CDR3 region has the DNA TGTGCCACCAGCAGAAAGAGGGACAGTTTTAATGAAAAACTGTTTTTT. The whole variable domain, remainder taken from reference TRBV15 and TRBJ1-4, is DAMVIQNPRYQVTQFGKPVTLSCSQTLNHNVMYWYQQKSSQAPKLLFHYYDKDFNNEADTPDNFQSRRPNTSFCFLDIRSPGLGDTAMYLCATSRKRDSFNEKLFFGSGTQLSVL.

This chain uses TRBV4-3 with TRBJ1-4, with D possibly TRBD1 on 6 matching bases. The CDR3 has 15 amino acids. Trimming removed 2 bases at V and 3 bases at J, with 10 bases between. The germline gives CDR1 LGHNA, CDR2 YSLEER. CDR3 nucleotide sequence: TGCGCCAGCAGCCAACGGACAGCCTCTAATGAAAAACTGTTTTTT. Encoded protein: CASSQRTASNEKLFF.

The V call is TRBV12-5, the J call TRBJ2-7; no definite D call. The V end lost 5 bases, the J end lost 4 bases, and 6 bases lay between the germline ends. Germline CDR1 is LGHNT and CDR2 is FRNRAP. This CDR3 has 11 amino acids. The CDR3 region is CASGPGYEQYF. DNA for the CDR3: TGTGCTAGTGGTCCCGGTTACGAGCAGTACTTC. The full variable domain, completed using reference TRBV12-5 and TRBJ2-7, is DARVTQTPRHKVTEMGQEVTMRCQPILGHNTVFWYRQTMMQGLELLAYFRNRAPLDDSGMPKDRFSAEMPDATLATLKIQPSEPRDSAVYFCASGPGYEQYFGPGTRLTVT.

The chain has TRBV30 and TRBJ2-1; D tentatively reads TRBD1 or TRBD2 (5 bases each). Germline values: CDR1 GTSNPN, CDR2 SVGIG (reference sequence). The germline V and J ends were trimmed by 0 bases and 6 bases, with 15 bases remaining between them. The CDR3 consists of 15 residues. The CDR3 here is CAWSVRGGRGNEQFF. Here the CDR3 DNA reads TGTGCCTGGAGTGTACGGGGCGGCCGAGGCAATGAGCAGTTCTTC.

This rearrangement joins TRBV2 to TRBJ1-1; no clear D. The ends were cut back, 3 bases at V and 5 bases at J, with 7 bases in the middle. Per germline, CDR1 SNHLY and CDR2 FYNNEI. The CDR3 length is 12 residues. CDR3 loop: CASSDDTTEAFF. The CDR3 DNA is TGTGCCAGCAGTGACGACACAACTGAAGCTTTCTTT.

The chain couples TRBV11-3 to TRBJ2-5, with D tentatively TRBD2 (7 bases). The V end was cut by 1 base, the J end by 4 bases, with 10 bases between. CDR3 length: 14 amino acids. CDR1 and CDR2 from the germline V gene are SGHNT and YENEEA. The CDR3 DNA reads TGTGCCAGCAGCTTAGGAGGGGGGGGAGAGACCCAGTACTTC. Translating gives CASSLGGGGETQYF.

V gene TRBV13 combines with J gene TRBJ2-5; 16 bases are a match to TRBD2. Germline assignment: CDR1 PRHDT and CDR2 FYEKMQ (reference sequence). The V segment lost 5 bases and the J segment 2 bases; nucleotides outside the gene matches: 2. The CDR3 runs 16 residues. This chain's CDR3 is CASSPGLAGGQETQYF. The DNA of the CDR3 is TGTGCCAGCAGCCCGGGACTAGCGGGGGGGCAAGAGACCCAGTACTTC.

V is TRBV27 and J is TRBJ1-1; TRBD1 might be the D (5 bases). Trimming left V 1 base short and J 5 bases short, with 11 bases between. Germline CDR1 MNHEY, CDR2 SMNVEV (reference sequence). The CDR3 contains 14 residues. In DNA, the CDR3 is TGTGCCAGCAGTTTATGGGGGGGGAGAACTGAAGCTTTCTTT. Protein product: CASSLWGGRTEAFF.

The count of this clone is one. This chain uses TRBV2 with TRBJ2-3; 13 positions match TRBD2. The length of the CDR3 is 16 residues. J gave up 0 bases and V 6 bases, and 3 bases lay outside the gene matches. Germline CDR1 is SNHLY and CDR2 is FYNNEI. The chain's CDR3 is CASRGLAGSSTDTQYF. The CDR3 coding sequence is TGTGCCAGCAGGGGACTAGCGGGATCTAGCACAGATACGCAGTATTTT.

The chain combines TRBV6-5 with TRBJ1-2; D possibly corresponds to TRBD1 (5 bases). Trimming pared 6 bases from V and 2 bases from J, leaving 13 bases between. This CDR3 has 14 amino acids. The germline V gene encodes CDR1 MNHEY and CDR2 SVGAGI. CDR3 DNA: TGTGCCAGCAGGTTGACAGATAAGAACTATGGCTACACCTTC. This translates into CASRLTDKNYGYTF.

This clone has a single count. The rearrangement uses TRBV29-1 and TRBJ1-1, with D tentatively TRBD1 (5 bases). The CDR3 runs 13 residues. Trimming left V 5 bases short and J 4 bases short, with 14 bases between. Germline V lookup: CDR1 SQVTM, CDR2 ANQGSEA. The DNA for the CDR3 is TGCAGCGTTACTCGGGACGGCCGCACTGAAGCTTTCTTT. Its translation is CSVTRDGRTEAFF.

The chain uses TRBV3-1 (or the pseudogene TRBV3-2) and TRBJ2-1; no clear D gene. Germline CDR1 reads LGHDT; CDR2 reads YNNKEL (reference sequence). This CDR3 spans 12 amino acids. Trimming shortened V by 3 bases and J by 6 bases, and 6 bases separated the two germline ends. CDR3 region: CASSHTSNEQFF. The CDR3 region has the DNA TGTGCCAGCAGCCACACCTCCAATGAGCAGTTCTTC.

Remarks on this clone: One end of the junction is discordant with germline, which a read error may explain. V usage is TRBV18 and J usage is TRBJ2-2, with TRBD1 identical over 7 bases. The CDR3 covers 14 residues. Germline V gene data show CDR1 as KGHSH and CDR2 as LQKENI. The CDR3 bases are TGTGCCAGCTCCCCACAGGGGAGCACCGGGGAGCTGTTTTTT. It translates to CASSPQGSTGELFF. Complete variable domain (other parts from reference TRBV18 and TRBJ2-2): NAGVMQNPRHLVRRRGQEARLRCSPMKGHSHVYWYRQLPEEGLKFMVYLQKENIIDESGMPKERFSAEFPKEGPSILRIQQVVRGDSAAYFCASSPQGSTGELFFGEGSRLTVL.

In its sample, this clone was seen a few times. This rearrangement joins TRBV18 to TRBJ1-2; TRBD1 matches at 7 bases. Losses at the gene ends were 0 bases for V and 7 bases for J; bases not matched to a gene: 8. The CDR3 is made up of 15 amino acids. CDR1 and CDR2 (germline): KGHSH, LQKENI. The CDR3 sequence: CASSPPLTGRGGYTF. CDR3 DNA: TGTGCCAGCTCACCACCGTTGACAGGGAGGGGTGGCTACACCTTC.

A single count supports this clone. CDR3 residues: CASSPHTTSLVEQYF. Written as DNA, the CDR3 is TGTGCCAGCAGCCCTCACACCACGTCACTTGTCGAGCAGTACTTC. V gene TRBV9 combines with J gene TRBJ2-7, with D uncertain. V shed 4 bases and J shed 6 bases, with 20 bases lying between them. CDR3 length: 15 residues. Germline CDR1 is SGDLS and CDR2 is YYNGEE. Variable domain in full (rest from reference TRBV9 and TRBJ2-7): DSGVTQTPKHLITATGQRVTLRCSPRSGDLSVYWYQQSLDQGLQFLIQYYNGEERAKGNILERFSAQQFPDLHSELNLSSLELGDSALYFCASSPHTTSLVEQYFGPGTRLTVT.

The rearrangement links TRBV3-1 (or the pseudogene TRBV3-2) to TRBJ1-1, with D unresolved. Germline lookup yields CDR1 LGHDT and CDR2 YNNKEL (reference sequence). V lost 1 base to trimming and J lost 0 bases, with 6 bases between them. The CDR3 loop spans 14 amino acids. The CDR3 nucleotides read TGTGCCAGCAGCCAAGTACAGATGAACACTGAAGCTTTCTTT. Translation gives CASSQVQMNTEAFF.

This clone was found a few times. The chain carries TRBV2 and TRBJ2-3; D may match TRBD1 or TRBD2 (5 bases each). Trimming removed 5 bases from V and 4 bases from J, with 25 bases in between. Per the germline V gene, CDR1 is SNHLY and CDR2 is FYNNEI. This CDR3 spans 18 amino acids. This CDR3 is CASSQPLAGIGGADTQYF. CDR3 sequence (DNA): TGTGCCAGCAGTCAACCCCTCGCAGGGATCGGAGGAGCAGATACGCAGTATTTT.

V gene TRBV18 combines with J gene TRBJ2-1; D call uncertain. V was clipped by 4 bases and J by 5 bases, with 3 bases between them. This CDR3 has 11 amino acids. Per the germline V gene, CDR1 is KGHSH and CDR2 is LQKENI. Here the CDR3 reads CASSLNNEQFF. The CDR3 coding sequence is TGTGCCAGCTCACTAAACAATGAGCAGTTCTTC.

This sequence joins TRBV10-3 and TRBJ2-7; D gene ambiguous. Germline V CDR1 and CDR2: ENHRY, SYGVKD. Trimming cost V 3 bases and J 0 bases, with 12 bases left between them. This CDR3 region has 15 residues. For the CDR3, the DNA is TGTGCCATCAGTGATGGAGCCCCGAGCTCCTACGAGCAGTACTTC. Protein product: CAISDGAPSSYEQYF.

V usage is TRBV13 and J usage is TRBJ2-1; tentatively, D is TRBD1 (5 bases). V was pared by 0 bases and J by 5 bases, with 8 bases between. The CDR3 covers 14 residues. The germline V gene encodes CDR1 PRHDT and CDR2 FYEKMQ (reference sequence). CDR3 region: CASSLGGPHNEQFF. CDR3 DNA sequence: TGTGCCAGCAGCTTAGGGGGGCCTCACAATGAGCAGTTCTTC.

The chain uses TRBV9 and TRBJ2-2; D not resolved. The CDR3 spans 16 residues. Per germline, CDR1 SGDLS and CDR2 YYNGEE. The V and J ends lost 0 bases and 1 base respectively, with 10 bases between them. CDR3 in DNA: TGTGCCAGCAGCGTAGTACCGAAACGGAACACCGGGGAGCTGTTTTTT. It encodes CASSVVPKRNTGELFF. The full variable domain, rest sourced from reference TRBV9 and TRBJ2-2, is DSGVTQTPKHLITATGQRVTLRCSPRSGDLSVYWYQQSLDQGLQFLIQYYNGEERAKGNILERFSAQQFPDLHSELNLSSLELGDSALYFCASSVVPKRNTGELFFGEGSRLTVL.

The CDR3 DNA reads TGTGCCAGCAGCTCTAGCCTGAATGAGCAGTTCTTC. It encodes CASSSSLNEQFF. The V call is TRBV7-8, the J call TRBJ2-1, with D possibly TRBD2 on 5 matching bases. There are 12 residues in the CDR3. The V gene's germline CDR1 is SGHVS and CDR2 FQNEAQ. V dropped 4 bases and J dropped 7 bases, with 8 bases sitting between them.